The clone carrying this TCR beta chain was seen only a few times. Method: immunoSEQ multiplex PCR; TCRdb's copy keeps in-frame clones and lacks some. The sample consists of about 74,000 clones, 70% to 75% of them appearing once. The data stem from a study of blood T cell repertoires in COVID-19. Background on the study: Material from acute and convalescent COVID-19 was sourced from the United States, Italy and Spain. Sample material is recorded as cDNA or gDNA derived from T cells, B-cell-depleted T cells, or PBMCs.

CDR3 length: 16 residues. The germline V gene has CDR1 LNHDA and CDR2 SQIVND (reference sequence). The V segment lost 3 bases and the J segment 4 bases; nucleotides outside the gene matches: 7. The clonotype originates from a man between 65 and 85 years old with acute or convalescent COVID-19. The source material was peripheral blood. This chain links TRBV19 with TRBJ2-1, with TRBD1 matching 9 bases. CDR3 coding DNA: TGTGCCAGTAGTATCTCCGGGACAGGGTATTACAATGAGCAGTTCTTC. Amino acids: CASSISGTGYYNEQFF.